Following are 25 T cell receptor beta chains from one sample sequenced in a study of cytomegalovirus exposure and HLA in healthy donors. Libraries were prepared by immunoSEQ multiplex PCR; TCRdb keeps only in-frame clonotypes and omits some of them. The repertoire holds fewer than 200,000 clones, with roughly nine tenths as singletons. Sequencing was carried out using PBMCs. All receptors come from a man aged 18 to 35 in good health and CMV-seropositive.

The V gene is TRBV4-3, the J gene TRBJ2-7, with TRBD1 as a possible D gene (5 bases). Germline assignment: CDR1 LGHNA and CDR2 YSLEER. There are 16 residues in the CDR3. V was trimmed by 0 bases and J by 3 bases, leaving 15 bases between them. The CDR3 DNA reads TGCGCCAGCAGCCAAGATCTGCAGGGATTAGGCTACGAGCAGTACTTC. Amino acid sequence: CASSQDLQGLGYEQYF.

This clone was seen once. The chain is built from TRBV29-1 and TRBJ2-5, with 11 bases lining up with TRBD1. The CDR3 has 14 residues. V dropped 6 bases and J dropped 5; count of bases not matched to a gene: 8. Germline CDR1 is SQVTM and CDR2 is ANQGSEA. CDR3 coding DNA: TGCAGCGTAAACCCGGACAGGGGGCGGGAGACCCAGTACTTC. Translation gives CSVNPDRGRETQYF. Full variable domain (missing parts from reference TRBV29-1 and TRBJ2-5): SAVISQKPSRDICQRGTSLTIQCQVDSQVTMMFWYRQQPGQSLTLIATANQGSEATYESGFVIDKFPISRPNLTFSTLTVSNMSPEDSSIYLCSVNPDRGRETQYFGPGTRLLVL.

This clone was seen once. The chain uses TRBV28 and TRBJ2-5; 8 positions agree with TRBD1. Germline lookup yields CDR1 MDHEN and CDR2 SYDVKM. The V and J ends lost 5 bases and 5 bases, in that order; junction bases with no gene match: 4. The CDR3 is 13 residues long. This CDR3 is CASSRTGRETQYF. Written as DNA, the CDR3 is TGTGCCAGCAGTCGGACAGGGAGGGAGACCCAGTACTTC.

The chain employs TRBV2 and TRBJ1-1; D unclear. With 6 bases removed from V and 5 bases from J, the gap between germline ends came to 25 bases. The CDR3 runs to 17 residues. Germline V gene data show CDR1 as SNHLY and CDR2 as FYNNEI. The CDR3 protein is CASRLTAGGLPETEAFF. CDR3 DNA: TGTGCCAGCAGACTCACGGCCGGCGGGCTTCCGGAGACTGAAGCTTTCTTT.

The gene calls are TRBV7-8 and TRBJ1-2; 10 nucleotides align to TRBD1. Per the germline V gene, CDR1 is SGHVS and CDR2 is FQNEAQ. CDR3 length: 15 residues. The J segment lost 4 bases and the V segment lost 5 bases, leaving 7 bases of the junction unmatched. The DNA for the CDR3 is TGTGCCAGCAGCAGGTGGGACAGGGGTTCCTATGGCTACACCTTC. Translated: CASSRWDRGSYGYTF.

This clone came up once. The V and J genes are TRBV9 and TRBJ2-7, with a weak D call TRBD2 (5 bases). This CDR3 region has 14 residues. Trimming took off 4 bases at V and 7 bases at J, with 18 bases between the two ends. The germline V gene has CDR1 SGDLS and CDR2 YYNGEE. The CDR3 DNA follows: TGTGCCAGCAGCCCTCGAGGGCTAGCCAGTGAGCAGTACTTC. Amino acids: CASSPRGLASEQYF.

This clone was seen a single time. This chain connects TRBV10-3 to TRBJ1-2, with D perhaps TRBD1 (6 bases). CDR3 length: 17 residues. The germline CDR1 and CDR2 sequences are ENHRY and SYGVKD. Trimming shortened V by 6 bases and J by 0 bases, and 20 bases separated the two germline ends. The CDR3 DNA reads TGTGCCATCAGGGAAGAATCGGGAGGGGGAGCTAACTATGGCTACACCTTC. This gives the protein CAIREESGGGANYGYTF.

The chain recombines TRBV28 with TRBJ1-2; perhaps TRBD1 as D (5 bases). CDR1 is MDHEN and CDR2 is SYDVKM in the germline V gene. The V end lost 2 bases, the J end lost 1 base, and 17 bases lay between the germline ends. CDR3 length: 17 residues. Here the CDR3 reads CASSLGGAYPFNYGYTF. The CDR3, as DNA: TGTGCCAGCAGTTTAGGAGGGGCCTATCCTTTTAACTATGGCTACACCTTC.

The CDR3 loop is CASRRPGLAGGSRSYEQYF. The CDR3 coding sequence is TGTGCCAGCAGGCGGCCGGGACTAGCGGGAGGGTCCAGATCCTACGAGCAGTACTTC. The V and J genes are TRBV11-2 and TRBJ2-7, with 16 bases lining up with TRBD2. Germline V gene sequence: CDR1 SGHAT, CDR2 FQNNGV. Trimming removed 6 bases from V and 1 base from J; junction bases left unmatched: 12. CDR3 length: 19 amino acids.

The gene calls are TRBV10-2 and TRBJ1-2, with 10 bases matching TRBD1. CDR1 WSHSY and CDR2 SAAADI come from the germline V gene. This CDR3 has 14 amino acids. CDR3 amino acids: CGSWGQGLSYGYTF. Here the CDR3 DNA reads TGCGGGAGTTGGGGACAGGGGTTGAGCTATGGCTACACCTTC.

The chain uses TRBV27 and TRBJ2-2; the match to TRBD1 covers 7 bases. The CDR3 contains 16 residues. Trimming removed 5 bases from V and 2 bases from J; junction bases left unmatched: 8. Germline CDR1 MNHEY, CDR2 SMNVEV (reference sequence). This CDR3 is CASSPGTAPNTGELFF. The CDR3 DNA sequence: TGTGCCAGCAGTCCCGGGACAGCACCTAACACCGGGGAGCTGTTTTTT.

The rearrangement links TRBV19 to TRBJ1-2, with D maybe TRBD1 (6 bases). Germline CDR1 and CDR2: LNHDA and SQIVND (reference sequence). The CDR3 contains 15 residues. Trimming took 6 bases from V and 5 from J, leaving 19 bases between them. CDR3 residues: CASSTGLSYHYGYTF. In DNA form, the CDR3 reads TGTGCCAGTAGCACAGGGTTGTCCTATCATTATGGCTACACCTTC. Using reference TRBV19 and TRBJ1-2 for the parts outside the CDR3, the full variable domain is DGGITQSPKYLFRKEGQNVTLSCEQNLNHDAMYWYRQDPGQGLRLIYYSQIVNDFQKGDIAEGYSVSREKKESFPLTVTSAQKNPTAFYLCASSTGLSYHYGYTFGSGTRLTVV.

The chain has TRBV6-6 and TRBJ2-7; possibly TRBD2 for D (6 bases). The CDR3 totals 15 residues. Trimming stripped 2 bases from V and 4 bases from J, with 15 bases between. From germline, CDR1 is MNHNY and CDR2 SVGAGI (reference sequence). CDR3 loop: CASSYARRVEYEQYF. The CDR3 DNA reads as TGTGCCAGCAGTTACGCGCGGAGGGTCGAATACGAGCAGTACTTC.

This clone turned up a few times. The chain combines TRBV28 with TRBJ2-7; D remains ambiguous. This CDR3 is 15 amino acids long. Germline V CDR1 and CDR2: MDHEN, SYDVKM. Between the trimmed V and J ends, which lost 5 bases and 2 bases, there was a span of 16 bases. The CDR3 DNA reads TGTGCCAGCAGTCAGGAAGGCCAATCCCCCTACGAGCAGTACTTC. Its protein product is CASSQEGQSPYEQYF. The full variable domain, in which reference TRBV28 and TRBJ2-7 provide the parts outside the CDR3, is DVKVTQSSRYLVKRTGEKVFLECVQDMDHENMFWYRQDPGLGLRLIYFSYDVKMKEKGDIPEGYSVSREKKERFSLILESASTNQTSMYLCASSQEGQSPYEQYFGPGTRLTVT.

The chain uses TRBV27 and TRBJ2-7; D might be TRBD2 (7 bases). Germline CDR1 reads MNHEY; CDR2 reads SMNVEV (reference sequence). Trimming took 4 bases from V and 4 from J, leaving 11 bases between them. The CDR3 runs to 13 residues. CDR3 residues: CASSSGGPYEQYF. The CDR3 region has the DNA TGTGCCAGCAGTTCCGGGGGGCCATACGAGCAGTACTTC.

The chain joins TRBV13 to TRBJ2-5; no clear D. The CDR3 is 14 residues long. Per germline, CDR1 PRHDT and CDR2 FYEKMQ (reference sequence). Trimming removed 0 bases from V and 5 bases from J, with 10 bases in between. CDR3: CASSLGPSGETQYF. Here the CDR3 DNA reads TGTGCCAGCAGCTTAGGCCCCTCAGGCGAGACCCAGTACTTC.

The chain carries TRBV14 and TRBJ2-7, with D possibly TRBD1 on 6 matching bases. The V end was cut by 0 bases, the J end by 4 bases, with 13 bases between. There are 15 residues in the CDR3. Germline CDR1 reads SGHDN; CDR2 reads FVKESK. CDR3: CASSQDFGTLYEQYF. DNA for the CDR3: TGTGCCAGCAGCCAAGATTTCGGGACACTATACGAGCAGTACTTC. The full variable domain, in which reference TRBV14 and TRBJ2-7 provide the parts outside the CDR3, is EAGVTQFPSHSVIEKGQTVTLRCDPISGHDNLYWYRRVMGKEIKFLLHFVKESKQDESGMPNNRFLAERTGGTYSTLKVQPAELEDSGVYFCASSQDFGTLYEQYFGPGTRLTVT.

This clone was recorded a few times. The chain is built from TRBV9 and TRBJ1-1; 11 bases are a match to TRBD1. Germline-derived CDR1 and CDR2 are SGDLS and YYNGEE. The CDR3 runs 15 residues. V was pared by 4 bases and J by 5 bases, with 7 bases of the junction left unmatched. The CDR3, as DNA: TGTGCCAGCAGCCAGGGACAGGGGGTAGGAACTGAAGCTTTCTTT. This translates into CASSQGQGVGTEAFF.

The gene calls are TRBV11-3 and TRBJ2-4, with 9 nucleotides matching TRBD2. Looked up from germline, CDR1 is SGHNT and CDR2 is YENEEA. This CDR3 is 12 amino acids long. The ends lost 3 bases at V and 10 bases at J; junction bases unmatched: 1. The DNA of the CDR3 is TGTGCCAGCAGCTTTAGCGGGGGTATTCAGTACTTC. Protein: CASSFSGGIQYF.

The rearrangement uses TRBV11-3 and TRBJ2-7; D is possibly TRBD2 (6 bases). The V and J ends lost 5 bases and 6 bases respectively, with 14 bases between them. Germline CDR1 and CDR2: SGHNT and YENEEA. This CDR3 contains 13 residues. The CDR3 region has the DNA TGTGCCAGCAGCCCCGAGCGGGCCCGCGAGCAGTACTTC. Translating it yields CASSPERAREQYF. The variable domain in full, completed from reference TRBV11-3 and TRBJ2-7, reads EAGVVQSPRYKIIEKKQPVAFWCNPISGHNTLYWYLQNLGQGPELLIRYENEEAVDDSQLPKDRFSAERLKGVDSTLKIQPAELGDSAVYLCASSPERAREQYFGPGTRLTVT.

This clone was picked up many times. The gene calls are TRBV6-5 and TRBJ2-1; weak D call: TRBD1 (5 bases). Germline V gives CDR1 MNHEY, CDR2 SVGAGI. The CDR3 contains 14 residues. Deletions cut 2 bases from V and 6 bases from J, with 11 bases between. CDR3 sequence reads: CASSYAGQINEQFF. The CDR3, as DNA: TGTGCCAGCAGTTACGCCGGACAAATCAATGAGCAGTTCTTC.

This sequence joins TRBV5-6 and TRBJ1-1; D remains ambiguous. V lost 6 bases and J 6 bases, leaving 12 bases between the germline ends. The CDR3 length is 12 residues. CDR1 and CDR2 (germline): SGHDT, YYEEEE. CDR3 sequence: CASTYSGAEAFF. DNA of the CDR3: TGTGCCAGCACGTACAGCGGGGCTGAAGCTTTCTTT.

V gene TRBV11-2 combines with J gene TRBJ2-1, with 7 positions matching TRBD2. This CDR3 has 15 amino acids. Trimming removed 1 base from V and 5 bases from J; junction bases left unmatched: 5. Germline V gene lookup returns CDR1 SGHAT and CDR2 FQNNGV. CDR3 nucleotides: TGTGCCAGCAGCTTAGGGCTAGCGGTAAACAATGAGCAGTTCTTC. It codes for CASSLGLAVNNEQFF.

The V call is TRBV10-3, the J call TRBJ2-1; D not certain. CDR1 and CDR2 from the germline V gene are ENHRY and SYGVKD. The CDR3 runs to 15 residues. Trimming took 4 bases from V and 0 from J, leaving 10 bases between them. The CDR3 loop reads CAISGAESSYNEQFF. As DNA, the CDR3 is TGTGCCATCAGTGGGGCAGAGAGCTCCTACAATGAGCAGTTCTTC.

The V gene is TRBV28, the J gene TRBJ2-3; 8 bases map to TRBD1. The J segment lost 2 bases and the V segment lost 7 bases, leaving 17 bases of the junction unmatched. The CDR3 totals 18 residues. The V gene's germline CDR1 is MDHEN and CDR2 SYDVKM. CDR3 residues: CASTPVFGQGIDTDTQYF. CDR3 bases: TGTGCCAGCACCCCAGTATTCGGACAGGGAATCGACACAGATACGCAGTATTTT.